Listed here are 5 T cell receptor beta chains from one sample, sequenced in a study of blood T cell repertoires in COVID-19 (dated by TCRdb to 2020 to 2021). Receptor amplification or capture employed the immunoSEQ multiplex PCR assay. In TCRdb, the immuneACCESS table is reduced to in-frame sequences with V and J assigned. These tables do not hold every clone; where another copy was compared, an unresolved V gene accounts for under half, and the others remain unexplained. This sample gives around 250,000 clones in total; around 84% of them show up just once. Of the sample, about 5% falls within the top ten clones. The sample was PBMCs or T cells enriched from blood (not recorded which). The receptor source for this set is a man aged 40-49 years who had been exposed to COVID-19.

The CDR3 DNA is TGCAGCGTTGAAAAACTAGCGGGAGACGAGCAGTACTTC. It is translated as CSVEKLAGDEQYF. The V gene is TRBV29-1, the J gene TRBJ2-7, with TRBD2 matching over 11 bases. The CDR3 runs to 13 residues. CDR1 and CDR2 from the germline V gene are SQVTM and ANQGSEA. V dropped 2 bases and J dropped 5; count of bases not matched to a gene: 2.

This clone showed up just once. This chain connects TRBV5-6 to TRBJ2-1; TRBD1 matches 9 bases. CDR1 SGHDT and CDR2 YYEEEE come from the germline V gene. After removal of 0 bases from V and 7 bases from J, the junction contained 5 bases not matched to a gene. The length of the CDR3 is 15 residues. In DNA form, the CDR3 reads TGTGCCAGCAGCTTGGGTACAGGGGGCTGGAATGAGCAGTTCTTC. Translating gives CASSLGTGGWNEQFF.

The chain is built from TRBV7-2 and TRBJ2-7, with a weak D call TRBD2 (5 bases). The CDR3 covers 14 residues. Trimming removed 3 bases at V and 2 bases at J, with 11 bases between. Germline CDR1 reads SGHTA; CDR2 reads FQGNSA. CDR3 DNA: TGTGCCAGCAGCTTGGCGTCGGGAACCTACGAGCAGTACTTC. Translated: CASSLASGTYEQYF.

A few counts support this clone. The chain has TRBV12-5 and TRBJ1-2, with D possibly matching TRBD1 (5 bases). The germline V and J ends were trimmed by 1 base and 4 bases, with 10 bases remaining between them. The CDR3 runs to 14 residues. CDR1 and CDR2 (germline): LGHNT, FRNRAP. CDR3 DNA: TGTGCTAGTGGTTTGGGGGAGGGGAGCTATGGCTACACCTTC. Translating it yields CASGLGEGSYGYTF.

In this sample, this clone turned up many times. The chain couples TRBV19 to TRBJ2-7; 12 bases fit TRBD2. Losses at the gene ends were 9 bases for V and 4 bases for J; bases not matched to a gene: 4. Germline lookup yields CDR1 LNHDA and CDR2 SQIVND (reference sequence). CDR3 length: 13 residues. The CDR3, as DNA: TGTGCCAGCCGACTAGCGGGAGAATACGAGCAGTACTTC. Residues: CASRLAGEYEQYF.